This TCR beta chain comes out of a study of blood T cell repertoires in COVID-19. Study-level information: The United States, Italy and Spain were the sources of the acute and convalescent COVID-19 samples. T cells, B-cell-depleted T cells, or PBMCs supplied cDNA or gDNA.

CDR1 and CDR2 (germline): MRHNA, SNTAGT. The CDR3 spans 13 residues. V lost 3 bases, J lost 3 bases, and 8 bases lay in between. Seattle participants joined during active infection and were tracked over time. Original processing methods: Reference gene primer amplification gave estimated nucleated cell counts. Clones were read by immunoSEQ multiplex PCR, and TCRdb kept only the in-frame ones, dropping some. The V and J calls and clone size come from that table; D and trimming were worked out from the DNA. The data show hundreds of thousands of clones, with roughly 90% seen just once and roughly 7.2% held by the top ten.

This clonotype was obtained from a woman aged 55-75 years with COVID-19, enrolled during active disease. The specimen was peripheral blood. The chain couples TRBV6-4 to TRBJ1-2; D call uncertain. CDR3 region: CASSEGRDYGYTF. Here the CDR3 DNA reads TGTGCCAGCAGTGAGGGCAGAGACTATGGCTACACCTTC.